This entry lists 17 T cell receptor beta chains sequenced from one sample in a study of lymphopenia after photon versus proton radiotherapy. Profiled with immunoSEQ multiplex PCR; TCRdb holds only in-frame clones, not every one. Among about 26,000 clones listed, under 85% were seen once. The source was peripheral blood, collected from a patient treated with photon-based radiotherapy. The receptor set was obtained from a woman aged 50 to 65 with pancreatic cancer.

V is TRBV6-4 and J is TRBJ2-2, with D unresolved. Trimming took 2 bases from V and 6 from J, leaving 10 bases between them. There are 14 residues in the CDR3. The V gene's germline CDR1 is MRHNA and CDR2 SNTAGT. CDR3 amino acids: CASSDGQASGELFF. Written as DNA, the CDR3 is TGTGCCAGCAGTGACGGGCAAGCATCCGGGGAGCTGTTTTTT.

V gene TRBV27 combines with J gene TRBJ2-2; the D is unclear. This CDR3 comprises 14 residues. Per germline, CDR1 MNHEY and CDR2 SMNVEV (reference sequence). V gave up 3 bases and J gave up 0 bases, with 5 bases separating them. This CDR3 reads CASSLGTNTGELFF. The DNA for the CDR3 is TGTGCCAGCAGTTTGGGGACGAACACCGGGGAGCTGTTTTTT.

This chain links TRBV13 with TRBJ2-1; D unresolved. V lost 3 bases, J lost 7 bases, and 4 bases lay in between. Per the germline V gene, CDR1 is PRHDT and CDR2 is FYEKMQ (reference sequence). The CDR3 extends over 11 amino acids. This CDR3 is CASSFTNEQFF. Here the CDR3 DNA reads TGTGCCAGCAGCTTTACTAATGAGCAGTTCTTC.

The chain recombines TRBV7-3 with TRBJ2-7; 12 nucleotides line up with TRBD2. The V gene's germline CDR1 is SGHTA and CDR2 FQGTGA. Unmatched junction bases numbered 15, after V lost 3 bases and J lost 6 bases. CDR3 length: 18 amino acids. CDR3 in DNA: TGTGCCAGCAGCTTTCGTACCGGACTAGCGGGATGGAGTTCCGAGCAGTACTTC. It is translated as CASSFRTGLAGWSSEQYF.

The DNA of the CDR3 is TGTGCCAGCAGCGAACCGGGACCTAGTCAAGATACGCAGTATTTT. It codes for CASSEPGPSQDTQYF. The rearrangement links TRBV13 to TRBJ2-3; the D call may be TRBD1 or TRBD2 (5 bases each). This CDR3 is built from 15 residues. Per germline, CDR1 PRHDT and CDR2 FYEKMQ (reference sequence). Trimming pared 5 bases from V and 5 bases from J, leaving 17 bases between.

This sequence joins TRBV11-3 and TRBJ2-1, with D possibly TRBD1 on 5 matching bases. The germline V gene encodes CDR1 SGHNT and CDR2 YENEEA. The V and J ends lost 1 base and 10 bases respectively, with 11 bases between them. The CDR3 contains 13 residues. DNA for the CDR3: TGTGCCAGCAGCTTAGTCCCGACAGAAGAGCAGTTCTTC. Translated: CASSLVPTEEQFF. Drawing the rest from reference TRBV11-3 and TRBJ2-1, the complete variable domain is EAGVVQSPRYKIIEKKQPVAFWCNPISGHNTLYWYLQNLGQGPELLIRYENEEAVDDSQLPKDRFSAERLKGVDSTLKIQPAELGDSAVYLCASSLVPTEEQFFGPGTRLTVL.

This clone has more than one count but fewer than ten. This chain links TRBV27 with TRBJ2-7, with D unresolved. Germline lookup yields CDR1 MNHEY and CDR2 SMNVEV (reference sequence). This CDR3 has 14 amino acids. With 3 bases removed from V and 0 bases from J, the gap between germline ends came to 9 bases. CDR3 sequence: CASSLTSISYEQYF. The CDR3 DNA follows: TGTGCCAGCAGTTTGACCTCAATCTCCTACGAGCAGTACTTC.

The chain combines TRBV4-3 with TRBJ2-7; 10 nucleotides match TRBD1. With V trimmed by 4 bases and J by 5 bases, 5 bases remained unmatched. Germline-derived CDR1 and CDR2 are LGHNA and YSLEER. The CDR3 has 14 residues. The chain's CDR3 is CASSLGQGVDEQYF. The CDR3 bases are TGCGCCAGCAGCCTAGGACAGGGGGTGGACGAGCAGTACTTC.

V is TRBV6-5 and J is TRBJ2-5; the D gene is possibly TRBD2 (6 bases). This CDR3 is 13 amino acids long. In germline, CDR1 is MNHEY, CDR2 SVGAGI. V was pared by 6 bases and J by 1 base, with 9 bases between. The chain's CDR3 is CASRSGLQETQYF. The CDR3 bases are TGTGCCAGCAGAAGCGGGCTCCAAGAGACCCAGTACTTC.

The chain recombines TRBV27 with TRBJ1-2; TRBD1 is a possible D gene (5 bases). The CDR3 has 13 amino acids. From germline, CDR1 is MNHEY and CDR2 SMNVEV (reference sequence). V lost 6 bases and J lost 5, with 13 bases in between. CDR3 sequence reads: CASRSGTAYGYTF. DNA for the CDR3: TGTGCCAGCAGGTCCGGGACGGCTTATGGCTACACCTTC.

The V gene is TRBV5-6, the J gene TRBJ1-1; D may be TRBD1 (5 bases). The germline gives CDR1 SGHDT, CDR2 YYEEEE. V shed 4 bases and J shed 4 bases, with 11 bases lying between them. The CDR3 has 13 amino acids. CDR3 sequence (DNA): TGTGCCAGCAGCGGGGGGTTTGGCACTGAAGCTTTCTTT. Its translation: CASSGGFGTEAFF.

This clone was seen only a few times. The chain links TRBV4-1 to TRBJ2-2; no clear D gene. Deletions cut 1 base from V and 4 bases from J, with 7 bases between. This CDR3 spans 14 amino acids. Germline assignment: CDR1 MGHRA and CDR2 YSYEKL. DNA of the CDR3: TGCGCCAGCAGCCAAGCGGAGAGCACCGGGGAGCTGTTTTTT. Protein product: CASSQAESTGELFF.

CDR3 DNA sequence: TGTGCCAGCAGGCAGCAGACTAGCGGGAGTAATGAGCAGTTCTTC. It specifies CASRQQTSGSNEQFF. The gene calls are TRBV28 and TRBJ2-1, with 12 bases identical to TRBD2. Trimming removed 6 bases from V and 7 bases from J; junction bases left unmatched: 7. Germline CDR1 reads MDHEN; CDR2 reads SYDVKM. This CDR3 has 15 amino acids. The variable domain in full, completed from reference TRBV28 and TRBJ2-1, reads DVKVTQSSRYLVKRTGEKVFLECVQDMDHENMFWYRQDPGLGLRLIYFSYDVKMKEKGDIPEGYSVSREKKERFSLILESASTNQTSMYLCASRQQTSGSNEQFFGPGTRLTVL.

V and J are TRBV2 and TRBJ1-1; D is unclear. The ends were cut back, 7 bases at V and 4 bases at J, with 10 bases in the middle. Per germline, CDR1 SNHLY and CDR2 FYNNEI. The CDR3 runs 12 residues. The CDR3 reads CASMRALTEAFF. In DNA, the CDR3 is TGTGCCAGCATGAGGGCTCTCACTGAAGCTTTCTTT.

This clone was detected a few times. The rearrangement links TRBV5-6 to TRBJ2-1; 14 bases are shared with TRBD2. Germline V gene data show CDR1 as SGHDT and CDR2 as YYEEEE. J was trimmed by 2 bases and V by 4 bases; bases with no gene match: 2. There are 16 residues in the CDR3. The CDR3: CASSRTSGRPYNEQFF. The CDR3 DNA is TGTGCCAGCAGCAGGACTAGCGGGAGGCCCTACAATGAGCAGTTCTTC.

The chain recombines TRBV7-2 with TRBJ1-4; TRBD1 agrees at 9 bases. The V segment lost 5 bases and the J segment 8 bases; nucleotides outside the gene matches: 9. The CDR3 runs 15 residues. CDR1 SGHTA and CDR2 FQGNSA come from the germline V gene. CDR3 in amino acids: CASSETGTGWEKLFF. CDR3 bases: TGTGCCAGCAGCGAAACCGGGACAGGGTGGGAAAAACTGTTTTTT.

This clone was picked up one time. This chain joins TRBV7-9 and TRBJ2-2; 7 bases agree with TRBD2. Trimming cost V 4 bases and J 1 base; bases outside gene matches: 12. This CDR3 has 18 residues. The germline V gene encodes CDR1 SEHNR and CDR2 FQNEAQ (reference sequence). Written as DNA, the CDR3 is TGTGCCAGCAGCTCCGGACTAGGACTCCTTTTGAACACCGGGGAGCTGTTTTTT. Translation: CASSSGLGLLLNTGELFF.